This T cell receptor (beta chain) was recorded in a study of shared clonotypes between healthy human individuals. Study-level findings and limits: The low donor count limited represented genetic and exposure-history diversity.

The ends were cut back, 3 bases at V and 7 bases at J, with 7 bases in the middle. The germline CDR1 and CDR2 sequences are SGDLS and YYNGEE. The CDR3 is 12 residues long. As for this clone: The antigen is not known.

Selected positively for CCR7 and CD45RO-negative, naive CD8 cells excluded terminally differentiated effector memory CD45RA+ cells. In the original analysis: In the immunoSEQ data, sequences were junction-only and lacked quality scores, so filtering differed. Sequencing used immunoSEQ multiplex PCR; TCRdb keeps in-frame clones, though not all of them. V, J and clone size reflect that table, while D and trimming were determined from the DNA. The data hold about 800,000 clones, with about 96% observed a single time. The receptor's source is a man aged 25 to 45 in good health. The genes are TRBV9 and TRBJ2-2, with unresolved D. The sequencing sample was made of naive CD8+ T cells sorted from blood. This CDR3 is CASSGAGGELFF. The CDR3 nucleotides are TGTGCCAGCAGCGGAGCCGGCGGGGAGCTGTTTTTT. The full variable domain, completed using reference TRBV9 and TRBJ2-2, is DSGVTQTPKHLITATGQRVTLRCSPRSGDLSVYWYQQSLDQGLQFLIQYYNGEERAKGNILERFSAQQFPDLHSELNLSSLELGDSALYFCASSGAGGELFFGEGSRLTVL.